Sequencing of this T cell receptor (beta chain) was carried out in a study of OX40 agonist ivuxolimab in advanced cancers. Study details: At 0.01 to 10 mg/kg, ivuxolimab was administered intravenously to patients every 2 weeks. Mean age 60 years, range about 23 to 80; roughly 80% male. Study results and limitations: Expanded clones were, on average, more numerous in CD8+ T cells than in CD4+.

The CDR3 is 12 residues long. Germline lookup yields CDR1 SSHAT and CDR2 FNYEAQ (reference sequence). A note on this clone: Its antigen is as yet unknown.

Sequencing used immunoSEQ multiplex PCR; TCRdb keeps in-frame clones, though not all of them. The sample consists of just over 14,000 clones, around four fifths of them appearing once. This specimen was CD4+ or CD8+ T cells sorted from blood, taken in a trial of the OX40 agonist ivuxolimab. This TCR was recovered from an adult with an advanced solid tumor such as melanoma, head and neck, liver or kidney cancer. The V and J genes are TRBV7-7 and TRBJ2-1; 7 nucleotides line up with TRBD1. Here the CDR3 reads CASAQGDNEQFF. The CDR3 DNA reads TGTGCTAGCGCCCAGGGGGACAATGAGCAGTTCTTC.